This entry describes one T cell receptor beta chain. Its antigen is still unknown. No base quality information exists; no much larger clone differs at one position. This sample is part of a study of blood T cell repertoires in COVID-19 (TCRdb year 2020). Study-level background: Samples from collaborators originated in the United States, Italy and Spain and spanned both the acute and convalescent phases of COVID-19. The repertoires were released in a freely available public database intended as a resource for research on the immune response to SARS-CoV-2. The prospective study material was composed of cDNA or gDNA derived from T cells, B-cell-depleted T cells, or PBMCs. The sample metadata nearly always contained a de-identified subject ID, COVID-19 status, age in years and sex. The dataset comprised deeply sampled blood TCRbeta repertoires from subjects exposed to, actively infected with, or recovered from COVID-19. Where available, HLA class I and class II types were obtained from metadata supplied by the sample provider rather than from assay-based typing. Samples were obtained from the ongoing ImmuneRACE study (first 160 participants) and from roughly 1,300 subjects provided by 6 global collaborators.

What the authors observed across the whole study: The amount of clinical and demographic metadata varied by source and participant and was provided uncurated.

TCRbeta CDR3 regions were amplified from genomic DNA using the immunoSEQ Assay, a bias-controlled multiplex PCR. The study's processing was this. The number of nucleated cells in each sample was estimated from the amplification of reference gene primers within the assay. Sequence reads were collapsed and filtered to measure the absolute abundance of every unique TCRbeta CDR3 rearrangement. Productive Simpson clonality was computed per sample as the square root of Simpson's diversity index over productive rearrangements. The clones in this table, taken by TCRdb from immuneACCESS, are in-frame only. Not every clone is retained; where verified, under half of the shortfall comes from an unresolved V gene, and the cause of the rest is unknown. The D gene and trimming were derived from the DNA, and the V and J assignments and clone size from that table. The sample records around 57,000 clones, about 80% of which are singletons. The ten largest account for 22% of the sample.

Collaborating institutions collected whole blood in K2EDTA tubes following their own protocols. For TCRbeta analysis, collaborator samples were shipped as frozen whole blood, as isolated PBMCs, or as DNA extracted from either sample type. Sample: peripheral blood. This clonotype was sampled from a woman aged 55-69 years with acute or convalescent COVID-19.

The CDR3 protein is CASSPWWDPAGNQPQHF. The DNA sequence follows: TGTGCCAGCTCACCATGGTGGGACCCCGCGGGGAATCAGCCCCAGCATTTT. Recombination joined TRBV18 with TRBJ1-5; a tentative D call is TRBD1 (5 bases match). The CDR3 numbers 17 residues from cysteine through phenylalanine. Only the CDR3 DNA stays, 51 bases, in frame from base 1. V is pared back by 2 bases and J by 4 bases, with 18 bases lying between the germline termini. Based on the germline V gene, the CDR1 and CDR2 sequences are KGHSH and LQKENI.